Given below is one T cell receptor (beta chain) in context. The entry originates in a study of blood T cell repertoires in COVID-19. TCRdb keeps only in-frame clones here, not all; method: immunoSEQ multiplex PCR. The repertoire holds about 200,000 clones, with about four fifths as singletons. V was pared by 5 bases and J by 3 bases, with 9 bases of the junction left unmatched. Germline V lookup: CDR1 SGHRS, CDR2 YFSETQ. The CDR3 runs to 15 residues. Sequencing was performed on peripheral blood. The V gene is TRBV5-1, the J gene TRBJ2-7; 9 bases map to TRBD2. The clonotype originates from a woman in her 70s with active or convalescent COVID-19. The CDR3 coding sequence is TGCGCCAGCAGAGGAAGCGGGAGGCCTTACTACGAGCAGTACTTC. It encodes CASRGSGRPYYEQYF.